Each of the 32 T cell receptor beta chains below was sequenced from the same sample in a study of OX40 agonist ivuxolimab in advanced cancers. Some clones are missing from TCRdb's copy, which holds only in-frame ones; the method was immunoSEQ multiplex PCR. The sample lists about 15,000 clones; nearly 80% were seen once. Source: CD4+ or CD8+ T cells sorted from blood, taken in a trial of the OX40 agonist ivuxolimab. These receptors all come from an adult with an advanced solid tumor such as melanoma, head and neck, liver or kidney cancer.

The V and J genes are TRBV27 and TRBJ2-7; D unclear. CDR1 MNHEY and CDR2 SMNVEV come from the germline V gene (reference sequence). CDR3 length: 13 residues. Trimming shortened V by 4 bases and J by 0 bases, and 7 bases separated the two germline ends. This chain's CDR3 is CASSSYSSYEQYF. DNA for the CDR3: TGTGCCAGCAGTTCGTACTCCTCCTACGAGCAGTACTTC.

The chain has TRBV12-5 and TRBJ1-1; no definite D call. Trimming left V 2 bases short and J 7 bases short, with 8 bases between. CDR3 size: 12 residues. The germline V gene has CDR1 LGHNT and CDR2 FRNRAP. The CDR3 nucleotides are TGTGCTAGTGGTTTGAGCAGGTATGAAGCTTTCTTT. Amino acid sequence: CASGLSRYEAFF. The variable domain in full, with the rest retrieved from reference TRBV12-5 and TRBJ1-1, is DARVTQTPRHKVTEMGQEVTMRCQPILGHNTVFWYRQTMMQGLELLAYFRNRAPLDDSGMPKDRFSAEMPDATLATLKIQPSEPRDSAVYFCASGLSRYEAFFGQGTRLTVV.

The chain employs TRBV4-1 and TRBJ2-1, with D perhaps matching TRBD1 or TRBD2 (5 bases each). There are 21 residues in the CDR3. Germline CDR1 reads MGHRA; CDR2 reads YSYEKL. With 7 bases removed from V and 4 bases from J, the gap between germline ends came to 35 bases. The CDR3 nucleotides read TGCGCCAGCATCTGGAAGCGGTTCAGGGCCGCTGACGGTCCGGCTTACAATGAGCAGTTCTTC. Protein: CASIWKRFRAADGPAYNEQFF.

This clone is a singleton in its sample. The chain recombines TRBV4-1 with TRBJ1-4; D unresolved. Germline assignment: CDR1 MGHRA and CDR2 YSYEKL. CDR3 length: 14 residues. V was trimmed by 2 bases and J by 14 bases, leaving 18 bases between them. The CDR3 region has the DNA TGCGCCAGCAGCCAACAAAATACCCCTTTAAGGCTGTTTTTT. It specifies CASSQQNTPLRLFF.

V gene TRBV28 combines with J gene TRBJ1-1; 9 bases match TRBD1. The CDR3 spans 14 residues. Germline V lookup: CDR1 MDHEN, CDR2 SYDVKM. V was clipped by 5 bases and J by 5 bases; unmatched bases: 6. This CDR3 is CASSKGQGYTEAFF. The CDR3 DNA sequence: TGTGCCAGCAGTAAAGGACAGGGGTATACTGAAGCTTTCTTT.

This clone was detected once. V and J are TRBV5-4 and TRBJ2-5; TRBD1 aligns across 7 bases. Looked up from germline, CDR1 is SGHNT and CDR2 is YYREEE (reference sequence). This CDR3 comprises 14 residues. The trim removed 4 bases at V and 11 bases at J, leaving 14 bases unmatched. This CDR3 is CASSPGTDLLEQYF. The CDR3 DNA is TGTGCCAGCAGCCCCGGGACAGACTTATTAGAGCAGTACTTC.

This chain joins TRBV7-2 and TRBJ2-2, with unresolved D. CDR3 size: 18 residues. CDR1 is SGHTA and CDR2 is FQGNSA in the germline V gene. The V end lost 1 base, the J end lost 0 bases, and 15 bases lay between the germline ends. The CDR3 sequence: CASSLGVYILANTGELFF. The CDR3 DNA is TGTGCCAGCAGCTTAGGTGTTTATATCCTGGCGAACACCGGGGAGCTGTTTTTT. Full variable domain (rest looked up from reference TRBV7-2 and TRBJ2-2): GAGVSQSPSNKVTEKGKDVELRCDPISGHTALYWYRQSLGQGLEFLIYFQGNSAPDKSGLPSDRFSAERTGGSVSTLTIQRTQQEDSAVYLCASSLGVYILANTGELFFGEGSRLTVL.

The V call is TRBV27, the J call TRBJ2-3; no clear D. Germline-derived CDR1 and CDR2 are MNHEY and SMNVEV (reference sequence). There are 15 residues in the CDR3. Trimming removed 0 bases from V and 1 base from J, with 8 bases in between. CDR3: CASSLSVAGTDTQYF. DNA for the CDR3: TGTGCCAGCAGTTTATCGGTCGCAGGCACAGATACGCAGTATTTT.

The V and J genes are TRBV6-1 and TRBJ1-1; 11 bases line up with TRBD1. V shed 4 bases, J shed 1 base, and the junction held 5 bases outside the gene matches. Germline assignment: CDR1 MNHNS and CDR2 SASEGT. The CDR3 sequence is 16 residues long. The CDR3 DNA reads TGTGCCAGCAGTGGGGACAGGGGGGCGGCGAACACTGAAGCTTTCTTT. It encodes CASSGDRGAANTEAFF.

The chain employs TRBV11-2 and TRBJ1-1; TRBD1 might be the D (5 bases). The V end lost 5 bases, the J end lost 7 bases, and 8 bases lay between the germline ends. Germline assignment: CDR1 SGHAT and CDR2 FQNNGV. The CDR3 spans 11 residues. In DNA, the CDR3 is TGTGCCAGCAGCGCAGGGCTTGAAGCTTTCTTT. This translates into CASSAGLEAFF. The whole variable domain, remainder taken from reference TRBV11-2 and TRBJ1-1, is EAGVAQSPRYKIIEKRQSVAFWCNPISGHATLYWYQQILGQGPKLLIQFQNNGVVDDSQLPKDRFSAERLKGVDSTLKIQPAKLEDSAVYLCASSAGLEAFFGQGTRLTVV.

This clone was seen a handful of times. The CDR3 DNA sequence: TGTGCCAGCAGTTACGTCCTCGGGAGCTCCTACAATGAGCAGTTCTTC. It translates to CASSYVLGSSYNEQFF. The V gene is TRBV6-6, the J gene TRBJ2-1, with TRBD2 as a possible D gene (6 bases). V gave up 2 bases and J gave up 0 bases, with 11 bases separating them. The CDR3 extends over 16 amino acids. Germline loops: CDR1 MNHNY, CDR2 SVGAGI (reference sequence).

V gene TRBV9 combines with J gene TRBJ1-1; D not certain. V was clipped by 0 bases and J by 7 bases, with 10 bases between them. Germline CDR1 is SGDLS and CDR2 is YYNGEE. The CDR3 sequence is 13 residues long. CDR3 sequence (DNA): TGTGCCAGCAGCGTAGGGGGAGGCAATGAAGCTTTCTTT. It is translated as CASSVGGGNEAFF.

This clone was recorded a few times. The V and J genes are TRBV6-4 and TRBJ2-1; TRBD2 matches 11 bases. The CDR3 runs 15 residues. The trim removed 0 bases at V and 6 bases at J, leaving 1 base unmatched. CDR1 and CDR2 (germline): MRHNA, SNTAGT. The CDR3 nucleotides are TGTGCCAGCAGTGACTCTAGCGGGGGGGCCAATGAGCAGTTCTTC. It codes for CASSDSSGGANEQFF.

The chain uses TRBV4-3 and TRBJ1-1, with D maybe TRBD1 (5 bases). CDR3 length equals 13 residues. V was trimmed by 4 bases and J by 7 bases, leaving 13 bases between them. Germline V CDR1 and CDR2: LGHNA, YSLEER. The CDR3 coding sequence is TGCGCCAGCAGCCTTATAACGGGGGTTGAAGCTTTCTTT. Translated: CASSLITGVEAFF.

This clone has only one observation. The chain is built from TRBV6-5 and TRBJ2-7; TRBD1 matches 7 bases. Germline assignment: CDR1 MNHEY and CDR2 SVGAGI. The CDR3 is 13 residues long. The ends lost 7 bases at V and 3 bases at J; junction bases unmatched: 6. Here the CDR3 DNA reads TGTGCCAGCAAAAGCAACAGGGGCTACGAGCAGTACTTC. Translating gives CASKSNRGYEQYF.

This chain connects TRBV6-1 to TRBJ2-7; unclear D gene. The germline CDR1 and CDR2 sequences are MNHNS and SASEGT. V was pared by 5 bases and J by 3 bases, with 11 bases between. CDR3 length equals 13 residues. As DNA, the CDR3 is TGTGCCAGCAGTTTTCGCGGCCTCTACGAGCAGTACTTC. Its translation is CASSFRGLYEQYF.

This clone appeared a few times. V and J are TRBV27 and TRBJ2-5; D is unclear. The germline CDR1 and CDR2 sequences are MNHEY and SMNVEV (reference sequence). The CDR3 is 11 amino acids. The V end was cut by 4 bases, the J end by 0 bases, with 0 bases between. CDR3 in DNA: TGTGCCAGCAGTTACCAAGAGACCCAGTACTTC. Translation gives CASSYQETQYF.

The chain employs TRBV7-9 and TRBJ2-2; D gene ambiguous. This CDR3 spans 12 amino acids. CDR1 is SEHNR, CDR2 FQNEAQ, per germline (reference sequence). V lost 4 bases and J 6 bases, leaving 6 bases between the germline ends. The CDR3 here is CASSSLSGELFF. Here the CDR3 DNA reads TGTGCCAGCAGCTCCCTGTCCGGGGAGCTGTTTTTT. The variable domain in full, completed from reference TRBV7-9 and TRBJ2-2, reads DTGVSQNPRHKITKRGQNVTFRCDPISEHNRLYWYRQTLGQGPEFLTYFQNEAQLEKSRLLSDRFSAERPKGSFSTLEIQRTEQGDSAMYLCASSSLSGELFFGEGSRLTVL.

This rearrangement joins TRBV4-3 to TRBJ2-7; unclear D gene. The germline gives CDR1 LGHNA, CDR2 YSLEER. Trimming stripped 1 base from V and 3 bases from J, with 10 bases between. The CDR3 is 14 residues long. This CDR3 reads CASSQAGWDYEQYF. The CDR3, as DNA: TGCGCCAGCAGCCAAGCCGGGTGGGACTACGAGCAGTACTTC.

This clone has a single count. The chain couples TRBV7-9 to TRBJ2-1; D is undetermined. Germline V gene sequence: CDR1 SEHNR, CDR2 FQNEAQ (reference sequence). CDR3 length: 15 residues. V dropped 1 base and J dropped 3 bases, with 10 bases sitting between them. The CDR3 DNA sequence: TGTGCCAGCAGCTTAGTGTTAAGAGGCTACAATGAGCAGTTCTTC. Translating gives CASSLVLRGYNEQFF.

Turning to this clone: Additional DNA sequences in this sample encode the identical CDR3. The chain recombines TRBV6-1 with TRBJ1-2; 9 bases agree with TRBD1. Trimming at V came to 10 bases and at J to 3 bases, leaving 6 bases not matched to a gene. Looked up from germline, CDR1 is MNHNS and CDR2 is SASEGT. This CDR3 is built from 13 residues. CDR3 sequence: CATRTGVDYGYTF. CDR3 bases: TGTGCCACCAGGACAGGGGTAGACTATGGCTACACCTTC.

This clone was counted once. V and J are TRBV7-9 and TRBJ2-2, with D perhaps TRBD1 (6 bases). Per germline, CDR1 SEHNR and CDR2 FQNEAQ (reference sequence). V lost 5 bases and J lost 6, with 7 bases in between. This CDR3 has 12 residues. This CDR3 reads CASSHRAGELFF. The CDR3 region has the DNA TGTGCCAGCAGCCACAGGGCCGGGGAGCTGTTTTTT.

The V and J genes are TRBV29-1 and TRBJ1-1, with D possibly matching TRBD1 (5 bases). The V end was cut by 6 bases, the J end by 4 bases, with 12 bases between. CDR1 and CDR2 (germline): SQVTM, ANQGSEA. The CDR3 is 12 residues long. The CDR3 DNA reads TGCAGCGTCCTGGGGGGGAGCACTGAAGCTTTCTTT. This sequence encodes CSVLGGSTEAFF.

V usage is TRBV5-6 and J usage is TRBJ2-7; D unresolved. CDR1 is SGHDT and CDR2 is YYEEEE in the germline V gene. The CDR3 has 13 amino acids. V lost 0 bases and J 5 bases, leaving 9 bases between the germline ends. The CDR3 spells CASSLGVTHEQYF. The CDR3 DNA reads TGTGCCAGCAGCTTGGGGGTTACCCACGAGCAGTACTTC.

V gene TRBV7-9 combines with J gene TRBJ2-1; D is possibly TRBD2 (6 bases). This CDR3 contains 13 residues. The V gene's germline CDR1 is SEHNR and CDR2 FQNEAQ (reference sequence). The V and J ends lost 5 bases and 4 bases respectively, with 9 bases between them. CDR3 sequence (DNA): TGTGCCAGCAGCCCCCGGGGGTACAATGAGCAGTTCTTC. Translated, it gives CASSPRGYNEQFF.

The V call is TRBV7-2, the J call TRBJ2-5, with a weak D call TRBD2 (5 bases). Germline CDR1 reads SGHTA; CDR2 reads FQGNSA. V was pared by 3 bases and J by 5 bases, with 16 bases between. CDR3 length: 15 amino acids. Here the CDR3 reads CASSFGVVGSETQYF. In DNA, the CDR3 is TGTGCCAGCAGCTTCGGGGTGGTGGGTTCGGAGACCCAGTACTTC.

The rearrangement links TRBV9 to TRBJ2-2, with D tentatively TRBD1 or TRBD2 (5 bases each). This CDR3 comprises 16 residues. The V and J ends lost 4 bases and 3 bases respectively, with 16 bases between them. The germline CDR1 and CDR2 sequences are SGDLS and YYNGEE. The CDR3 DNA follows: TGTGCCAGCAGCCCCCATGGGGACCTTTACACCGGGGAGCTGTTTTTT. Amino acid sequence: CASSPHGDLYTGELFF.

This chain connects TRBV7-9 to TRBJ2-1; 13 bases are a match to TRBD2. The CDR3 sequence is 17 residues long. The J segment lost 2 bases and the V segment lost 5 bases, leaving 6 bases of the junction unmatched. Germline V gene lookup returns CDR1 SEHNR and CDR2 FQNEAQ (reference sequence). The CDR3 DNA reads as TGTGCCAGCAGCCGGAGGACTAGCGGGGGTCCCTACAATGAGCAGTTCTTC. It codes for CASSRRTSGGPYNEQFF.

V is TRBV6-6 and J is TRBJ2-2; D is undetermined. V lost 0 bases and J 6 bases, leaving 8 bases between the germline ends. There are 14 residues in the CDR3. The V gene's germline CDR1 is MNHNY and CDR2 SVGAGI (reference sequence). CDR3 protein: CASSYSEAPGELFF. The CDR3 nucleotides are TGTGCCAGCAGTTACTCAGAAGCGCCCGGGGAGCTGTTTTTT.

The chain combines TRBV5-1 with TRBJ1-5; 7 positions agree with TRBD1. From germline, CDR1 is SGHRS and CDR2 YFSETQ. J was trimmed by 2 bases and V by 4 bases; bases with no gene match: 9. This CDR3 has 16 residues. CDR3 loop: CASSEDGQERNQPQHF. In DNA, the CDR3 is TGCGCCAGCAGCGAGGACGGACAGGAGCGCAATCAGCCCCAGCATTTT.

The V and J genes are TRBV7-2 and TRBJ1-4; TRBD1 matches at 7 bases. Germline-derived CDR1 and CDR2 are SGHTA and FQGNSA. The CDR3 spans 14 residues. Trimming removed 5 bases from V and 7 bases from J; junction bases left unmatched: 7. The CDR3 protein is CASSPQTGSEKLFF. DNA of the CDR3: TGTGCCAGCAGCCCTCAGACAGGGAGTGAAAAACTGTTTTTT.

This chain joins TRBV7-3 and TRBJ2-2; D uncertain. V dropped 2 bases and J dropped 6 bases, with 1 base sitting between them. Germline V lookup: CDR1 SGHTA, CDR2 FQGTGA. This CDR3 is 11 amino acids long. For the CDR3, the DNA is TGTGCCAGCAGCTTATCCGGGGAGCTGTTTTTT. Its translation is CASSLSGELFF.